This T cell receptor beta chain comes out of a study of T cell responses to AZD1222 COVID-19 vaccine. Study-wide context: Second-dose intervals near 4 or 12 weeks were combined.

There are a few counts of this clone. Its antigen is not identified. Repertoires were generated with immunoSEQ multiplex PCR, while TCRdb's copy carries only in-frame clones and drops some. The sample holds around 130,000 clones; just over 85% are singletons and the top ten take less than 15%. Study-wide results and limits: Of the AZD1222 recipients, only 5 or 6 were seropositive at baseline.

This TCR was recovered from an adult in good health. Specimen: peripheral blood, collected on day 0 of AZD1222 vaccination.

The CDR3 protein is CASSFHSGGRTDTQYF. The CDR3 DNA reads as TGTGCCAGCAGTTTTCACAGCGGGGGGCGCACAGATACGCAGTATTTT. The chain recombines TRBV7-2 with TRBJ2-3, with TRBD2 identical over 9 bases. The CDR3 contains 16 residues. The germline V gene encodes CDR1 SGHTA and CDR2 FQGNSA. With V trimmed by 6 bases and J by 1 base, 8 bases remained unmatched.